Shown below are 27 T cell receptor beta chains from a single sample sequenced in a study of CD4 T cells in relation to SARS-CoV-2 and coronaviruses. Unexposed donor CD4+ T cells date from about 2011-2019, before the COVID-19 pandemic. After more than eight days of culture, CD4+ T cells were isolated. These TCRs are of unknown antigen specificity. Libraries were prepared by immunoSEQ multiplex PCR; TCRdb keeps only in-frame clonotypes and omits some of them. The table lists about 24,000 clones, about 76% of them singletons, with around 12% in the top ten. Specimen: CD4+ T cells from PBMCs, cultured in vitro. The origin of the receptors is a human donor in good health.

This clone appeared a single time. This rearrangement joins TRBV19 to TRBJ2-5; 13 bases match TRBD2. V gave up 5 bases and J gave up 2 bases; unmatched junction bases: 5. The germline CDR1 and CDR2 sequences are LNHDA and SQIVND (reference sequence). This CDR3 spans 16 amino acids. The CDR3 loop reads CASSFGTSGVQETQYF. In DNA, the CDR3 is TGTGCCAGTAGTTTCGGGACTAGCGGGGTTCAAGAGACCCAGTACTTC.

The chain links TRBV2 to TRBJ2-6, with 9 bases aligning to TRBD1. The CDR3 sequence is 16 residues long. In germline, CDR1 is SNHLY, CDR2 FYNNEI. With V trimmed by 6 bases and J by 2 bases, 5 bases remained unmatched. CDR3 bases: TGTGCCAGCAGGCAGGGACAGGGTACTGGGGCCAACGTCCTGACTTTC. Its protein product is CASRQGQGTGANVLTF. Full variable domain (remainder filled in from reference TRBV2 and TRBJ2-6): EPEVTQTPSHQVTQMGQEVILRCVPISNHLYFYWYRQILGQKVEFLVSFYNNEISEKSEIFDDQFSVERPDGSNFTLKIRSTKLEDSAMYFCASRQGQGTGANVLTFGAGSRLTVL.

V and J are TRBV25-1 and TRBJ1-2; no definite D call. Between the trimmed V and J ends, which lost 3 bases and 4 bases, there was a span of 12 bases. There are 14 residues in the CDR3. The germline gives CDR1 MGHDK, CDR2 SYGVNS. CDR3 in DNA: TGTGCCAGCAGTGACAGGAGCAATCTCTATGGCTACACCTTC. It translates to CASSDRSNLYGYTF.

This clone appeared a single time. The chain employs TRBV7-2 and TRBJ2-7; D unclear. CDR1 is SGHTA, CDR2 FQGNSA, per germline. Trimming left V 3 bases short and J 4 bases short, with 13 bases between. This CDR3 has 14 residues. The CDR3 DNA follows: TGTGCCAGCAGCTTTAAGGGTCTACTATACGAGCAGTACTTC. Translating gives CASSFKGLLYEQYF.

Regarding this clone: A junction end diverges from the germline sequence, so it may reflect a read error. The chain has TRBV6-5 and TRBJ1-2, with D possibly being TRBD1 (6 bases). The germline V gene encodes CDR1 MNHEY and CDR2 SVGAGI. The CDR3 spans 14 residues. As DNA, the CDR3 is TGTGCCAGCAGTTCTCGACACAGATCAGGGGTTTCTGCCTTC. Translation gives CASSSRHRSGVSAF.

This chain joins TRBV7-8 and TRBJ1-6; D unclear. V lost 0 bases, J lost 8 bases, and 8 bases lay in between. Looked up from germline, CDR1 is SGHVS and CDR2 is FQNEAQ. This CDR3 has 14 amino acids. The CDR3 reads CASSLAPVDSPLHF. CDR3 in DNA: TGTGCCAGCAGCTTAGCCCCGGTTGATTCACCCCTCCACTTT.

The CDR3 spells CASSQDRGPTGELFF. The CDR3 DNA reads as TGCGCCAGCAGCCAAGATAGAGGGCCTACCGGGGAGCTGTTTTTT. The chain links TRBV4-1 to TRBJ2-2, with D possibly being TRBD2 (5 bases). V was shortened by 0 bases and J by 5 bases, with 10 bases between the two germline ends. This CDR3 has 15 residues. Germline CDR1 and CDR2: MGHRA and YSYEKL.

This chain joins TRBV19 and TRBJ2-5, with unresolved D. Germline V gene lookup returns CDR1 LNHDA and CDR2 SQIVND (reference sequence). V was clipped by 4 bases and J by 0 bases, with 3 bases between them. CDR3 size: 12 residues. The CDR3 coding sequence is TGTGCCAGTAGTAGCAACCAAGAGACCCAGTACTTC. Translation: CASSSNQETQYF.

This rearrangement joins TRBV9 to TRBJ2-3; D unclear. V was cut by 3 bases and J by 2 bases, with 16 bases left in between. Germline V lookup: CDR1 SGDLS, CDR2 YYNGEE. The CDR3 spans 16 residues. CDR3 DNA: TGTGCCAGCAGCGCAGGACCCCCAGGTGCCACAGATACGCAGTATTTT. It specifies CASSAGPPGATDTQYF.

The chain employs TRBV5-1 and TRBJ1-2, with 7 nucleotides matching TRBD1. The ends lost 6 bases at V and 0 bases at J; junction bases unmatched: 11. The germline CDR1 and CDR2 sequences are SGHRS and YFSETQ. CDR3 length equals 16 residues. CDR3 amino acids: CASNSLGQDPNYGYTF. CDR3 nucleotide sequence: TGCGCCAGCAACTCCCTCGGACAGGATCCTAACTATGGCTACACCTTC.

This chain joins TRBV4-1 and TRBJ1-4; D is ambiguous. V was trimmed by 0 bases and J by 0 bases, leaving 8 bases between them. The CDR3 runs 16 residues. Germline lookup yields CDR1 MGHRA and CDR2 YSYEKL. CDR3 loop: CASSQEYSTTNEKLFF. As DNA, the CDR3 is TGCGCCAGCAGCCAAGAGTACAGCACAACTAATGAAAAACTGTTTTTT.

The gene calls are TRBV12-3 or TRBV12-4 and TRBJ2-1; D remains unclear. The V and J ends lost 6 bases and 3 bases respectively, with 3 bases between them. The CDR3 spans 11 residues. CDR3 in DNA: TGTGCCAGCAGAGACTACAATGAGCAGTTCTTC. Translation: CASRDYNEQFF.

This clone was found a few times. The chain joins TRBV24-1 to TRBJ1-2; 8 bases match TRBD1. Germline trimming cut 2 bases from V and 7 bases from J; bases unmatched to any gene: 11. Germline V gene lookup returns CDR1 KGHDR and CDR2 SFDVKD. This CDR3 contains 16 residues. The CDR3 reads CATSDSRTGTSGGYTF. For the CDR3, the DNA is TGTGCCACCAGTGATTCAAGGACAGGGACGTCCGGTGGCTACACCTTC.

The genes are TRBV10-3 and TRBJ2-2; D is perhaps TRBD1 (6 bases). The CDR3 length is 15 residues. The V gene's germline CDR1 is ENHRY and CDR2 SYGVKD. The V end lost 0 bases, the J end lost 3 bases, and 8 bases lay between the germline ends. The CDR3: CAISESTGDTGELFF. The CDR3 DNA sequence: TGTGCCATCAGTGAGTCGACAGGAGACACCGGGGAGCTGTTTTTT.

The chain employs TRBV19 and TRBJ1-6; 7 bases align to TRBD1. This CDR3 is built from 16 residues. Trimming cost V 4 bases and J 7 bases; bases outside gene matches: 10. In germline, CDR1 is LNHDA, CDR2 SQIVND (reference sequence). The CDR3: CASSSRQGRRNSPLHF. In nucleotides, the CDR3 is TGTGCCAGTAGTAGCCGACAGGGAAGGAGGAATTCACCCCTCCACTTT.

The chain joins TRBV5-1 to TRBJ2-2; D not certain. Germline V gene sequence: CDR1 SGHRS, CDR2 YFSETQ. Trimming removed 0 bases at V and 3 bases at J, with 3 bases between. The CDR3 sequence is 13 residues long. The DNA for the CDR3 is TGCGCCAGCAGCTTGGCCGACACCGGGGAGCTGTTTTTT. This sequence encodes CASSLADTGELFF.

The chain couples TRBV9 to TRBJ2-2, with D perhaps matching TRBD2 (7 bases). With 2 bases removed from V and 0 bases from J, the gap between germline ends came to 14 bases. CDR3 length: 17 amino acids. Germline lookup yields CDR1 SGDLS and CDR2 YYNGEE. Written as DNA, the CDR3 is TGTGCCAGCAGCGTGGGGGGGGCAAGCTCGAACACCGGGGAGCTGTTTTTT. Encoded protein: CASSVGGASSNTGELFF.

V and J are TRBV30 and TRBJ2-1; unclear D gene. The CDR3 runs to 13 residues. Between the trimmed V and J ends, which lost 0 bases and 10 bases, there was a span of 13 bases. Germline V gives CDR1 GTSNPN, CDR2 SVGIG (reference sequence). CDR3 in DNA: TGTGCCTGGAGTGTACATCAGCGAGGAGAGCAGTTCTTC. Its protein is CAWSVHQRGEQFF.

In this sample, this clone turned up a few times. The V call is TRBV7-3, the J call TRBJ2-3; D is ambiguous. The CDR3 consists of 15 residues. V was cut by 0 bases and J by 1 base, with 8 bases left in between. Germline V gene data show CDR1 as SGHTA and CDR2 as FQGTGA. The CDR3 nucleotides are TGTGCCAGCAGCTTAACTATCGCCCGCACAGATACGCAGTATTTT. Translated, it gives CASSLTIARTDTQYF.

This clone was seen a few times. This chain links TRBV19 with TRBJ1-2, with D unresolved. The CDR3 loop spans 10 amino acids. V lost 8 bases, J lost 4 bases, and 5 bases lay in between. Looked up from germline, CDR1 is LNHDA and CDR2 is SQIVND (reference sequence). The CDR3 bases are TGTGCCAGTGGAACCTATGGCTACACCTTC. It yields the protein CASGTYGYTF. The full variable domain, in which reference TRBV19 and TRBJ1-2 provide the parts outside the CDR3, is DGGITQSPKYLFRKEGQNVTLSCEQNLNHDAMYWYRQDPGQGLRLIYYSQIVNDFQKGDIAEGYSVSREKKESFPLTVTSAQKNPTAFYLCASGTYGYTFGSGTRLTVV.

The rearrangement joins TRBV19 to TRBJ1-2; 7 bases align to TRBD1. Germline values: CDR1 LNHDA, CDR2 SQIVND (reference sequence). The V and J ends lost 4 bases and 5 bases, in that order; junction bases with no gene match: 13. The CDR3 length is 16 residues. The CDR3 DNA reads as TGTGCCAGTAGTAAGGGACCTACACAGGGGCTATATGGCTACACCTTC. Residues: CASSKGPTQGLYGYTF.

This CDR3 reads CASSPRGISGGGTDTQYF. The CDR3 nucleotides read TGTGCCAGCAGCCCCAGGGGAATCTCGGGCGGGGGCACAGATACGCAGTATTTT. The rearrangement links TRBV3-1 (or the pseudogene TRBV3-2) to TRBJ2-3, with D perhaps matching TRBD1 or TRBD2 (6 bases each). With 4 bases removed from V and 1 base from J, the gap between germline ends came to 21 bases. The length of the CDR3 is 18 residues. Per the germline V gene, CDR1 is LGHDT and CDR2 is YNNKEL (reference sequence).

This chain uses TRBV6-5 with TRBJ2-1; D remains unclear. The germline CDR1 and CDR2 sequences are MNHEY and SVGAGI. V dropped 2 bases and J dropped 9 bases, with 8 bases sitting between them. The CDR3 runs to 12 residues. The CDR3 reads CASSYPGPEQFF. DNA for the CDR3: TGTGCCAGCAGTTACCCCGGGCCTGAGCAGTTCTTC.

The chain links TRBV15 to TRBJ1-5, with D possibly being TRBD1 (5 bases). The CDR3 length is 17 residues. Germline CDR1 and CDR2: LNHNV and YYDKDF (reference sequence). Trimming took off 0 bases at V and 0 bases at J, with 12 bases between the two ends. DNA of the CDR3: TGTGCCACCAGCAGAGATCTGGAGGGGTATAGCAATCAGCCCCAGCATTTT. Translating gives CATSRDLEGYSNQPQHF.

The gene calls are TRBV5-1 and TRBJ1-2; the match to TRBD1 covers 7 bases. The V gene end was trimmed by 0 bases and the J gene end by 5 bases; junction bases not matched to a gene: 7. The CDR3 has 15 residues. The germline CDR1 and CDR2 sequences are SGHRS and YFSETQ. The CDR3 coding sequence is TGCGCCAGCAGCTTGGACGGGGGACAGTTGTATGGCTACACCTTC. Amino acids: CASSLDGGQLYGYTF. The variable domain in full, with the rest retrieved from reference TRBV5-1 and TRBJ1-2, is KAGVTQTPRYLIKTRGQQVTLSCSPISGHRSVSWYQQTPGQGLQFLFEYFSETQRNKGNFPGRFSGRQFSNSRSEMNVSTLELGDSALYLCASSLDGGQLYGYTFGSGTRLTVV.

The rearrangement links TRBV30 to TRBJ1-1; D call uncertain. Trimming stripped 2 bases from V and 0 bases from J, with 10 bases between. The germline V gene has CDR1 GTSNPN and CDR2 SVGIG (reference sequence). The CDR3 consists of 14 residues. This CDR3 is CAWSLSNMNTEAFF. The CDR3 coding sequence is TGTGCCTGGAGTTTGAGCAACATGAACACTGAAGCTTTCTTT.

The chain is built from TRBV5-1 and TRBJ1-1, with 7 bases fitting TRBD1. The CDR3 spans 14 residues. V lost 2 bases, J lost 5 bases, and 6 bases stayed unmatched. Per the germline V gene, CDR1 is SGHRS and CDR2 is YFSETQ. The chain's CDR3 is CASSLQGSRTEAFF. The CDR3 coding sequence is TGCGCCAGCAGCTTACAGGGGTCTCGAACTGAAGCTTTCTTT.